This T cell receptor beta chain came from a study of T-cell memory formation after mild COVID-19. Findings and limits, study-wide: Later expanders leaned CD4+, whereas day 15 to 85 contracting clones were balanced CD4/CD8.

Trimming shortened V by 5 bases and J by 6 bases, and 13 bases separated the two germline ends. The CDR3 extends over 13 amino acids. Germline loops: CDR1 SGHTA, CDR2 FQGNSA. Amplification by 5'RACE using constant-segment primers produced TCR alpha and TCR beta cDNA libraries that carried sample barcodes and UMIs. TCRdb fed the 5' RACE reads into MiXCR, producing one record per CDR3 protein. The data contain approximately 440,000 distinct CDR3 sequences, 20% of them singletons. Remarks on this clonotype: No antigen is known for it.

The chain combines TRBV7-2 with TRBJ1-2; unclear D gene. Sequencing was carried out using PBMCs or a T cell subset sorted from them (not recorded which). This TCR came from an adult woman who had mild COVID-19 (a few samples of this study predate the infection). Cell type and time point are not known. In nucleotides, the CDR3 is TGTGCCAGCAGCCTCGGTTGGGGAGATGGCTACACCTTC. The encoded protein is CASSLGWGDGYTF.